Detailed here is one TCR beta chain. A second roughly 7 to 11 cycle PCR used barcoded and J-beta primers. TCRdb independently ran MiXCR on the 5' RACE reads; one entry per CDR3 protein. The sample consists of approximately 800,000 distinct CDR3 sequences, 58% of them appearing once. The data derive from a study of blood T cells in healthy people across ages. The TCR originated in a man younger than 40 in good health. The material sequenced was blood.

The CDR3 is CASSSGSNPSDTQYF. In DNA, the CDR3 is TGTGCCAGCAGTTCCGGTTCGAACCCCTCAGATACGCAGTATTTT. The chain joins TRBV12-3 or TRBV12-4 to TRBJ2-3; unclear D gene. With 4 bases removed from V and 4 bases from J, the gap between germline ends came to 15 bases. This CDR3 contains 15 residues.